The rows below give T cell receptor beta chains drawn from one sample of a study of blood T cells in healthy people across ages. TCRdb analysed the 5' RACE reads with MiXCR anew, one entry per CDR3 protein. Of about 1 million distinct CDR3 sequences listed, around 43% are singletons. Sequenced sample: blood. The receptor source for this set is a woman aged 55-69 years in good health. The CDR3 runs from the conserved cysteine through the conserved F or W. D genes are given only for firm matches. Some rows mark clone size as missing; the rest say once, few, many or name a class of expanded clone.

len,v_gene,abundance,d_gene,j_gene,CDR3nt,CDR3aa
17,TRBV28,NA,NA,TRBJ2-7,TGTGCCAGCAGTCTAACTCTGCAGGGTCAGGACCTCTACGAGCAGTACTTC,CASSLTLQGQDLYEQYF
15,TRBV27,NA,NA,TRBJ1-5,TGTGCCAGCAGTTTAGCGGGGGGGGTAAATCAGCCCCAGCATTTT,CASSLAGGVNQPQHF
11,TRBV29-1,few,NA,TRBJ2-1,TGCAGCGCTCACTATTACAATGAGCAGTTCTTC,CSAHYYNEQFF
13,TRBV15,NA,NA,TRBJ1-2,TGTGCCACCAGCTTCCCAGGGGACTATGGCTACACCTTC,CATSFPGDYGYTF
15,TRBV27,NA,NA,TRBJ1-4,TGTGCCAGCAGTCCCTGGGGCGGAACTAATGAAAAACTGTTTTTT,CASSPWGGTNEKLFF
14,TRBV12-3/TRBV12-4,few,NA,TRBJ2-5,TGTGCCAGCAGTCCTCCCGGGCCCCAAGAGACCCAGTACTTC,CASSPPGPQETQYF
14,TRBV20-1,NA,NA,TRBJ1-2,TGCGGTGCTAGAGTTCGGGACGGTTTATATGGCTACACCTTC,CGARVRDGLYGYTF
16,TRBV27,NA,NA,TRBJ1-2,TGTGCCAGCAGTTTATCGTGGGCAGGGACGGCCTATGGCTACACCTTC,CASSLSWAGTAYGYTF
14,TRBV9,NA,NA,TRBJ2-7,TGTGCCAGCAGCAAGGCGGGTAAGACCTACGAGCAGTACTTC,CASSKAGKTYEQYF
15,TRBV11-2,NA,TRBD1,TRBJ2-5,TGTGCCAGCAGTTTGCCCCAGGACAGGGGTGCGACCCAGTACTTC,CASSLPQDRGATQYF
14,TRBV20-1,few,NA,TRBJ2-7,TGCAGTGTCACACAGTGGGGTTTCTCACGCGAGCAGTACTTC,CSVTQWGFSREQYF
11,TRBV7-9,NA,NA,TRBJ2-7,TGTGCCAGCAGCTTAGGTCCCGTCTACTACTTC,CASSLGPVYYF
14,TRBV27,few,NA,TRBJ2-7,TGTGCCAGCAGAGACAGGTCGTCTCGCTACGAGCAGTACTTC,CASRDRSSRYEQYF
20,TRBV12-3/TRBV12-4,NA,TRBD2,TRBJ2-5,TGTGCCAGCAGTTTACACCGATCGGGGACTAGCGGGAGTTTGTCGGAGACCCAGTACTTC,CASSLHRSGTSGSLSETQYF
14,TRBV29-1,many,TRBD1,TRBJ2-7,TGCAGCGTTGAATTCGGGACAGCATCTTACGAGCAGTACTTC,CSVEFGTASYEQYF
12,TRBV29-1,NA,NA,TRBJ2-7,TGCAGCGTTGCGAGGGGCTACAATGAGCAGTACTTC,CSVARGYNEQYF
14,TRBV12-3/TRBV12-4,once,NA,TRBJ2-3,TGTGCCAGCAGTTGCAGAGGGAAAGGGGATACGCAGTATTTT,CASSCRGKGDTQYF
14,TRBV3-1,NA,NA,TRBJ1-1,TGTGCCAGCAAGTTGCCGGGTTTAAACACTGAAGCTTTCTTT,CASKLPGLNTEAFF
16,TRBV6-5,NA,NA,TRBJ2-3,TGTGCCAGCAGTCTGAACTCCCGGGGAATCACAGATACGCAGTATTTT,CASSLNSRGITDTQYF
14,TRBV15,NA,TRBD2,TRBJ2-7,TGTGCCACCAGCAGAGTTATACTAGCGGACGAGCAGTACTTC,CATSRVILADEQYF
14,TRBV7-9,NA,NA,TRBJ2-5,TGTGCCAGCAGCGACCCACAGGAAGCGGAGACCCAGTACTTC,CASSDPQEAETQYF
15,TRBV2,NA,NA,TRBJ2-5,TGTGCCAAGCAAGAGAATAGGGGATCCAAGAAGACCCAGTACTTC,CAKQENRGSKKTQYF
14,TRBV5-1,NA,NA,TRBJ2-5,TGCGCCAACAGCAGCCGGGACGTCGAAGAGACCCAGTACTTC,CANSSRDVEETQYF
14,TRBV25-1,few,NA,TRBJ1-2,TGTGCCAGCAGTGGGTCGACGGAAAACTATGGCTACACCTTC,CASSGSTENYGYTF
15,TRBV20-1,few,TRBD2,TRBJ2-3,TGCAGTGCTAGAGATCCTAGCGGGACTACAGATACGCAGTATTTT,CSARDPSGTTDTQYF
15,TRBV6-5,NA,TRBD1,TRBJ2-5,TGTGCCAGCAGTTACTCAGGAGACAGGGAAGAGACCCAGTACTTC,CASSYSGDREETQYF
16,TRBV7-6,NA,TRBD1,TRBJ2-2,TGTGCCAGCAGCTCCCAGACAGGGTCAAGGACCGGGGAGCTGTTTTTT,CASSSQTGSRTGELFF
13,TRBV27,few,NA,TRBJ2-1,TGTGCCAGCAGTGTGGCGAGGGGGGGTGAGCAGTTCTTC,CASSVARGGEQFF
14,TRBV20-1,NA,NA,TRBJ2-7,TGCAGTGCCTCCCGGCCCGAAGGTTCCTACGAGCAGTACTTC,CSASRPEGSYEQYF
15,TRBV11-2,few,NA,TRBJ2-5,TGTGCCAGCAGCTTAAACCTAGCAGACCAAGAGACCCAGTACTTC,CASSLNLADQETQYF
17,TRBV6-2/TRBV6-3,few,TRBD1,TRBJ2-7,TGTGCCAGCAATCAACCGGTCCCCGGGACAGGGGGCTACGAGCAGTACTTC,CASNQPVPGTGGYEQYF